This TCR beta chain was documented in a study of blood T cell repertoires in COVID-19. As for the study in general: PBMCs, B-cell-depleted T cells, or T cells provided the cDNA or gDNA that made up the material.

Deletions cut 5 bases from V and 0 bases from J, with 8 bases between. The CDR3 loop spans 14 amino acids. Germline V gives CDR1 MNHNY, CDR2 SVGAGI (reference sequence). Produced via immunoSEQ multiplex PCR; TCRdb's table is partial and in-frame only. The sample gives about 260,000 clones, around nine tenths of which show up once; roughly a tenth is in the top ten. Seattle patients were enrolled while actively infected and followed longitudinally. V is TRBV6-6 and J is TRBJ1-3; D uncertain. This sequence originates from a woman between 65 and 79 years old with COVID-19, enrolled during active disease. Sequencing was performed on peripheral blood. This chain's CDR3 is CASSRQISGNTIYF. The DNA of the CDR3 is TGTGCCAGCAGTCGTCAGATCTCTGGAAACACCATATATTTT.